This T cell receptor (beta chain) was captured in a study of cytomegalovirus exposure and HLA in healthy donors. With 60 Vbeta and 13 Jbeta primers, the PCR was carried out. Here immunoSEQ multiplex PCR was the method, and the copy in TCRdb shows in-frame clones only, minus some. This sample has approximately 130,000 clones; over 70% occur once, and the top ten carry roughly 1.5%. Regarding the study as a whole: Per a prior analysis, the majority of TCR beta V segments were productive roughly 90% or roughly 30% of the time. CMV serostatus alone was available as immune exposure information. One cluster of highly shared sequence variants probably arose as a sequencing artifact. In a later analysis, the majority of CMV-associated beta chains seemingly showed HLA restriction.

The CDR3 has 16 residues. CDR1 and CDR2 from the germline V gene are SGHTA and FQGNSA. Notes on this clone: Its antigen remains unknown. Sequence at one end of the junction differs from germline and may be a read error.

The chain combines TRBV7-2 with TRBJ2-7; 10 bases are shared with TRBD2. The sequenced material came from PBMCs. The receptor's source is a woman in her late teens or twenties in good health and CMV-seronegative. The CDR3 DNA is TGTGCCAGCAGCTTAAGAGCGGGAGGGCTACGGTACGAGCAGCACTTC. Its protein is CASSLRAGGLRYEQHF.